Following are 2 T cell receptor beta chains from one sample sequenced in a study of tumor and adjacent non-tumor tissue in lung cancer. Three rounds of nested PCR, following a modified ARM-PCR protocol, produced the TCRbeta library. TCRdb re-called the multiplex PCR reads through MiXCR, storing one row per CDR3 protein. Counted here are roughly 220,000 distinct CDR3 sequences, about 71% occurring once; the ten biggest clones make up less than 25%. The template was RNA from unsorted bulk tissue. Material for sequencing was lung tumor tissue. These receptors all stem from a man aged 55 to 69 with non-small cell lung cancer.

The chain joins TRBV20-1 to TRBJ1-3, with D unclear. CDR1 and CDR2 from the germline V gene are DFQATT and SNEGSKA (reference sequence). This CDR3 has 14 amino acids. Trimming removed 3 bases at V and 0 bases at J, with 9 bases between. CDR3 protein: CSASQTFSGNTIYF. The CDR3 region has the DNA TGCAGTGCTAGTCAGACATTCTCTGGAAACACCATATATTTT.

This chain connects TRBV20-1 to TRBJ1-3; the D is unclear. Germline V CDR1 and CDR2: DFQATT, SNEGSKA (reference sequence). CDR3 size: 15 residues. V was trimmed by 0 bases and J by 1 base, leaving 10 bases between them. The DNA for the CDR3 is TGCAGTGCTAGAGATTCCGGTCTTTCTGGAAACACCATATATTTT. Amino acids: CSARDSGLSGNTIYF.